This T cell receptor beta chain was profiled in a study of T cells after yellow fever vaccination. Study background: It was SMART-Seq v4 Ultra Low Input that prepared the fractions with low cell numbers.

The CDR3 sequence is 15 residues long. CDR1 is SGHRS and CDR2 is YFSETQ in the germline V gene. V was shortened by 0 bases and J by 4 bases, with 13 bases between the two germline ends. TCRdb fed the 5' RACE reads into MiXCR, producing one record per CDR3 protein. There are around 250,000 distinct CDR3 sequences in the sample; roughly 5.6% occur only once, and less than 3.5% lies in the top ten. The rearrangement links TRBV5-1 to TRBJ1-2, with TRBD1 as a possible D gene (5 bases). This TCR derives from a man aged 18 to 30 who received the YFV17D yellow fever vaccine. The sequencing used CD4+ T cells sorted from PBMCs, collected on the day of the yellow fever booster vaccination. DNA for the CDR3: TGCGCCAGCAGCTTGGCCGTCCAGGGCGGCTATGGCTACACCTTC. This encodes CASSLAVQGGYGYTF.